This entry lists 6 T cell receptor beta chains sequenced from one sample in a study of regulatory T cells in long-lasting Graves disease. Library construction for TCR beta used iRepertoire HTBI primers and Arm-PCR of CDR3 regions. One entry per CDR3 protein, called by TCRdb with MiXCR from the multiplex PCR reads. In the table there are more than 650,000 distinct CDR3 sequences, 25% to 35% of which are singletons. Time point given: persistent/refractory GD, antithyroid drugs over 5 years with positive TRAb. TCR sequences were obtained from RNA taken from PBMCs. The material sequenced was peripheral blood mononuclear cells (PBMCs), taken when the disease was refractory, from a patient treated with antithyroid drugs. Receptors were obtained from a female donor with Graves disease.

This clonotype was counted a few times. The chain has TRBV27 and TRBJ2-7; TRBD2 is a possible D gene (6 bases). CDR3 length: 16 residues. Trimming took off 3 bases at V and 2 bases at J, with 17 bases between the two ends. Looked up from germline, CDR1 is MNHEY and CDR2 is SMNVEV (reference sequence). The CDR3 protein is CASSFTSPGGTYEQYF. CDR3 DNA: TGTGCCAGCAGTTTCACGTCCCCCGGGGGAACCTACGAGCAGTACTTC.

The gene calls are TRBV28 and TRBJ1-2; weak D call: TRBD1 (5 bases). Germline V gene sequence: CDR1 MDHEN, CDR2 SYDVKM. V was pared by 7 bases and J by 2 bases, with 17 bases between. This CDR3 is built from 15 residues. This CDR3 reads CASTKGWGRNYGYTF. DNA of the CDR3: TGTGCCAGCACCAAAGGATGGGGGAGAAACTATGGCTACACCTTC.

The chain is built from TRBV24-1 and TRBJ1-5; possibly TRBD1 for D (5 bases). The length of the CDR3 is 14 residues. Per germline, CDR1 KGHDR and CDR2 SFDVKD. V gave up 7 bases and J gave up 0 bases, with 9 bases separating them. The CDR3 nucleotides are TGTGCCACCAGCGAGGACAATAGCAATCAGCCCCAGCATTTT. This gives the protein CATSEDNSNQPQHF.

This clonotype was observed a handful of times. This chain connects TRBV7-9 to TRBJ2-5, with no clear D. Per the germline V gene, CDR1 is SEHNR and CDR2 is FQNEAQ (reference sequence). The CDR3 has 15 residues. V was shortened by 5 bases and J by 2 bases, with 15 bases between the two germline ends. Here the CDR3 DNA reads TGTGCCAGCAGCGGAACTCGTGGCGGACAAGAGACCCAGTACTTC. Translation: CASSGTRGGQETQYF.

This clonotype has just a few counts. This sequence joins TRBV20-1 and TRBJ1-2; possible D gene TRBD1, 5 bases. Germline V gene data show CDR1 as DFQATT and CDR2 as SNEGSKA (reference sequence). The CDR3 has 15 residues. V lost 1 base, J lost 4 bases, and 16 bases lay in between. The CDR3 region has the DNA TGCAGTGCTAGAGTTGTTCAGGGAGTAGGCTATGGCTACACCTTC. This codes for CSARVVQGVGYGYTF.

The CDR3 region has the DNA TGTGCCAGCAGCTTAAATCTAGCGGGAGGACTCGAGCAGTACTTC. Protein product: CASSLNLAGGLEQYF. This chain joins TRBV7-2 and TRBJ2-7; 11 bases match TRBD2. V shed 2 bases, J shed 6 bases, and the junction held 6 bases outside the gene matches. Germline-derived CDR1 and CDR2 are SGHTA and FQGNSA. The CDR3 spans 15 residues.